This T cell receptor (beta chain) was recorded in a study of blood T cell repertoires in COVID-19. For the study at large: Sources were T cells, B-cell-depleted T cells, or PBMCs; the material itself was cDNA or gDNA.

Germline CDR1 and CDR2: MDHEN and SYDVKM. The CDR3 spans 15 residues. V lost 6 bases and J 8 bases, leaving 22 bases between the germline ends. Sequencing was performed with immunoSEQ multiplex PCR; in TCRdb, only in-frame clones are kept and a portion is missing. The data show roughly 76,000 clones, with around three quarters seen just once and around 16% held by the top ten. The sequenced sample was peripheral blood. The TCR sequence derives from a human donor in a cohort sampled during active COVID-19. V gene TRBV28 combines with J gene TRBJ1-2, with D tentatively TRBD1 (6 bases). CDR3 DNA sequence: TGTGCCAGCAGACACGATATGGGCAGCAGGGGAGGCTACACCTTC. Protein sequence: CASRHDMGSRGGYTF.